The 30 T cell receptor beta chains below were found in one sample sequenced in a study of regulatory T cells in long-lasting Graves disease. Building the TCR beta libraries relied on iRepertoire HTBI primers, and CDR3 regions underwent Arm-PCR. TCRdb itself ran the multiplex PCR reads through MiXCR, one entry per CDR3 protein. The sample consists of under 300,000 distinct CDR3 sequences, 20% to 25% of them appearing once. Described time point: newly diagnosed GD, antithyroid drugs for less than 3 months. Making the TCR library involved RNA that had been extracted from PBMCs. This specimen consisted of peripheral blood mononuclear cells (PBMCs), obtained at new diagnosis, from a patient treated with antithyroid drugs. The receptors were sampled from a female donor with Graves disease.

This clonotype was counted ten times or more. The chain joins TRBV6-1 to TRBJ2-2, with D possibly being TRBD1 or TRBD2 (5 bases each). Deletions cut 5 bases from V and 13 bases from J, with 17 bases between. This CDR3 region has 13 residues. CDR1 MNHNS and CDR2 SASEGT come from the germline V gene. The CDR3: CASSPRDRGGLFF. For the CDR3, the DNA is TGTGCCAGCAGTCCACGGGACCGAGGCGGGCTGTTTTTT.

The chain employs TRBV4-3 and TRBJ2-1; D is perhaps TRBD2 (6 bases). The CDR3 is made up of 14 amino acids. The germline V and J ends were trimmed by 0 bases and 9 bases, with 12 bases remaining between them. The V gene's germline CDR1 is LGHNA and CDR2 YSLEER. CDR3 in amino acids: CASSQDTGAGEQFF. The CDR3 DNA sequence: TGCGCCAGCAGCCAAGATACGGGAGCGGGTGAGCAGTTCTTC.

This clonotype has at least ten counts. This chain connects TRBV3-1 to TRBJ1-2; D is uncertain. This CDR3 has 14 residues. The germline CDR1 and CDR2 sequences are LGHDT and YNNKEL (reference sequence). Trimming took 1 base from V and 0 from J, leaving 6 bases between them. CDR3 residues: CASSQGRTNYGYTF. The CDR3, as DNA: TGTGCCAGCAGCCAAGGACGGACTAACTATGGCTACACCTTC.

The J gene is TRBJ2-3, the V gene TRBV7-6; 9 positions agree with TRBD2. The CDR3 runs 16 residues. V dropped 1 base and J dropped 4; count of bases not matched to a gene: 6. The germline V gene encodes CDR1 SGHVS and CDR2 FNYEAQ. CDR3 bases: TGTGCCAGCAGCTTAGAAGCGGGAGGTTCTGCAGATACGCAGTATTTT. Its translation is CASSLEAGGSADTQYF.

Details on this clonotype: Being one base from a much bigger clone, this may be a read error. This CDR3 is missing its conserved last phenylalanine or tryptophan, likely due to a read error. This chain links TRBV28 with TRBJ1-2; TRBD1 matches 7 bases. V was clipped by 7 bases and J by 6 bases; unmatched bases: 8. Germline V gene sequence: CDR1 MDHEN, CDR2 SYDVKM. The CDR3 loop spans 13 amino acids. CDR3 in amino acids: CASTVLDRDGYTS. The CDR3, as DNA: TGTGCCAGCACCGTCCTTGACAGGGATGGCTACACCTCC.

This clonotype was detected many times. This chain joins TRBV6-1 and TRBJ2-1, with 11 bases that match TRBD2. The germline gives CDR1 MNHNS, CDR2 SASEGT. This CDR3 is built from 21 residues. The J segment lost 0 bases and the V segment lost 3 bases, leaving 16 bases of the junction unmatched. In DNA form, the CDR3 reads TGTGCCAGCAGTGATTCTTCACTAGCGGGAGAACGGGGGACCTCCTACAATGAGCAGTTCTTC. Encoded protein: CASSDSSLAGERGTSYNEQFF.

This clonotype was detected many times. This sequence joins TRBV12-3 or TRBV12-4 and TRBJ1-1; tentative D call: TRBD1 (6 bases). This CDR3 comprises 14 residues. V shed 7 bases and J shed 6 bases, with 18 bases lying between them. CDR3 loop: CASINTPGVAEAFF. The CDR3 DNA is TGTGCCAGCATCAACACACCAGGGGTCGCTGAAGCTTTCTTT.

The V call is TRBV29-1, the J call TRBJ1-1, with TRBD1 as a possible D gene (6 bases). Germline loops: CDR1 SQVTM, CDR2 ANQGSEA. Trimming stripped 8 bases from V and 1 base from J, with 14 bases between. The CDR3 has 13 amino acids. CDR3 nucleotide sequence: TGCAGCCTGACCAGGGGCGCGAACACTGAAGCTTTCTTT. Translating it yields CSLTRGANTEAFF.

This clonotype has ten or more counts. The chain combines TRBV2 with TRBJ2-1; 10 bases line up with TRBD1. The CDR3 totals 17 residues. The junction had 15 bases not matched to a gene; V was cut back by 4 bases and J by 9 bases. Germline loops: CDR1 SNHLY, CDR2 FYNNEI. The CDR3 nucleotides read TGTGCCAGCAGTGGGCCAAGGGGGACAGGGGCGGGGGGTGAGCAGTTCTTC. Translation: CASSGPRGTGAGGEQFF.

The chain is built from TRBV12-3 or TRBV12-4 and TRBJ1-2; 9 positions match TRBD1. The CDR3 has 15 residues. Trimming cost V 6 bases and J 8 bases; bases outside gene matches: 13. In DNA, the CDR3 is TGTGCCAGCAGCACCGGAATACAGGGGGCGCGGGGCTACACCTTC. The encoded protein is CASSTGIQGARGYTF.

Regarding this clonotype: This sequence may be a read error, since a much larger clone differs from it by one base. Lacking the conserved final phenylalanine or tryptophan, this CDR3 likely reflects a read error. The V and J genes are TRBV10-2 and TRBJ2-7; 7 bases agree with TRBD1. Germline V gives CDR1 WSHSY, CDR2 SAAADI. Losses at the gene ends were 1 base for V and 2 bases for J; bases not matched to a gene: 8. This CDR3 is built from 16 residues. CDR3 region: CASSEWTGLGAYEQYL. CDR3 nucleotide sequence: TGCGCCAGCAGTGAGTGGACAGGACTGGGAGCCTACGAGCAGTACCTC.

In its sample, this clonotype was seen a few times. The chain has TRBV19 and TRBJ1-2; D is undetermined. The CDR3 spans 15 residues. V was pared by 9 bases and J by 4 bases, with 21 bases between. Germline CDR1 is LNHDA and CDR2 is SQIVND (reference sequence). CDR3 residues: CASMDGGRLGYGYTF. For the CDR3, the DNA is TGTGCCAGCATGGACGGCGGAAGACTAGGCTATGGCTACACCTTC.

This clonotype was observed many times. The chain employs TRBV6-1 and TRBJ1-6; D gene ambiguous. Germline loops: CDR1 MNHNS, CDR2 SASEGT. The V and J ends lost 6 bases and 7 bases respectively, with 13 bases between them. The CDR3 sequence is 14 residues long. The DNA for the CDR3 is TGTGCCAGCAGAGCCGGCAGGTTGAATTCACCCCTCCACTTT. It encodes CASRAGRLNSPLHF.

For this clonotype: A far larger clone lies a single base away; this is likely a read error. V usage is TRBV27 and J usage is TRBJ2-1; D perhaps matches TRBD2 (6 bases). Per germline, CDR1 MNHEY and CDR2 SMNVEV (reference sequence). Between the trimmed V and J ends, which lost 7 bases and 0 bases, there was a span of 13 bases. This CDR3 comprises 15 residues. The CDR3 sequence: CASTDYLNSYNEQFF. In nucleotides, the CDR3 is TGTGCCAGCACGGACTATTTGAACTCCTACAATGAGCAGTTCTTC.

This clonotype was picked up many times. The chain has TRBV7-9 and TRBJ1-2, with TRBD1 matching over 8 bases. The CDR3 runs 15 residues. The germline V gene encodes CDR1 SEHNR and CDR2 FQNEAQ (reference sequence). With V trimmed by 2 bases and J by 3 bases, 5 bases remained unmatched. The CDR3 sequence is CASSLIQGGYYGYTF. CDR3 DNA: TGTGCCAGCAGCTTAATACAGGGGGGGTACTATGGCTACACCTTC.

This clonotype was recorded once. This may come from a read error, since a much larger clone is one base off. The gene calls are TRBV6-5 and TRBJ1-1; tentative D call: TRBD1 (5 bases). The germline CDR1 and CDR2 sequences are MNHEY and SVGAGI. The CDR3 is made up of 18 amino acids. CDR3 sequence: CTSSYRNLNRQRPTEAFF. The CDR3 nucleotides read TGTACCAGCAGTTACAGGAATCTAAACAGACAGCGTCCCACTGAAGCTTTCTTT.

This clonotype was seen repeatedly, ten times or more. This chain uses TRBV6-2 or TRBV6-3 with TRBJ2-4, with a tentative D call TRBD1 (6 bases). CDR3 length equals 14 residues. Looked up from germline, CDR1 is MNHEY and CDR2 is SVGEGT. V was cut by 8 bases and J by 0 bases, with 11 bases left in between. This chain's CDR3 is CASAVRGAKNIQYF. Written as DNA, the CDR3 is TGTGCCAGCGCAGTCAGGGGAGCCAAAAACATTCAGTACTTC.

This clonotype was seen repeatedly, ten times or more. The V and J genes are TRBV7-2 and TRBJ2-1; perhaps D is TRBD1 or TRBD2 (6 bases each). The CDR3 runs 14 residues. Between the trimmed V and J ends, which lost 0 bases and 7 bases, there was a span of 10 bases. CDR1 is SGHTA, CDR2 FQGNSA, per germline. CDR3 region: CASSLAGGGNEQFF. CDR3 bases: TGTGCCAGCAGCTTAGCGGGGGGCGGTAATGAGCAGTTCTTC.

This clonotype has only a few counts. J is TRBJ2-5 and V is TRBV4-1, with TRBD2 identical over 9 bases. This CDR3 region has 16 residues. Trimming at V came to 1 base and at J to 5 bases, leaving 8 bases not matched to a gene. Germline lookup yields CDR1 MGHRA and CDR2 YSYEKL. The CDR3 reads CASSQGPAGGWETQYF. CDR3 bases: TGCGCCAGCAGCCAAGGCCCAGCGGGAGGCTGGGAGACCCAGTACTTC.

This clonotype was picked up many times. The chain employs TRBV7-8 and TRBJ1-1; D gene uncertain. The length of the CDR3 is 13 residues. Between the trimmed V and J ends, which lost 8 bases and 3 bases, there was a span of 13 bases. Germline CDR1 SGHVS, CDR2 FQNEAQ. The CDR3 sequence is CASRARTDTEAFF. The CDR3, as DNA: TGTGCCAGCCGAGCTAGAACGGACACTGAAGCTTTCTTT.

This clonotype was recorded a few times. The chain couples TRBV4-2 to TRBJ2-1; D not certain. Germline CDR1 and CDR2: LGHNA and YNFKEQ. The CDR3 runs to 13 residues. Trimming took off 6 bases at V and 3 bases at J, with 9 bases between the two ends. CDR3 in amino acids: CASSPDLYNEQFF. The CDR3 bases are TGTGCCAGCAGTCCGGACCTCTACAATGAGCAGTTCTTC.

The gene calls are TRBV12-3 or TRBV12-4 and TRBJ1-6; no clear D gene. The V gene lost 6 bases and the J gene lost 10 bases, with 13 bases spanning the gap. This CDR3 contains 13 residues. The chain's CDR3 is CASSASLRSPLHF. CDR3 DNA sequence: TGTGCCAGCAGCGCCTCATTAAGGTCACCCCTCCACTTT.

This clonotype has at least ten counts. The J gene is TRBJ1-2, the V gene TRBV12-3 or TRBV12-4, with 8 bases that match TRBD1. V shed 1 base, J shed 6 bases, and the junction held 10 bases outside the gene matches. CDR3 length: 16 residues. CDR3 amino acids: CASSLDGQGRVNGYTF. The CDR3 nucleotides read TGTGCCAGCAGTTTAGATGGACAGGGAAGGGTGAATGGCTACACCTTC.

In the case of this clonotype: A far larger clone is one nucleotide away, so this likely arose from a read error. This rearrangement joins TRBV7-2 to TRBJ2-5; 8 nucleotides agree with TRBD1. CDR3 length: 14 amino acids. Per germline, CDR1 SGHTA and CDR2 FQGNSA. The ends lost 0 bases at V and 11 bases at J; junction bases unmatched: 8. The CDR3 DNA reads as TGTGCCAGCAGCTTAGCCCCAGGGGGCGCTGAGCAGTACTTC. It yields the protein CASSLAPGGAEQYF.

Of note for this clonotype: This may stem from a read error, because a much larger clone lies one nucleotide away. V is TRBV4-3 and J is TRBJ2-2, with no clear D. The CDR3 extends over 14 amino acids. Germline CDR1 reads LGHNA; CDR2 reads YSLEER. V was trimmed by 2 bases and J by 4 bases, leaving 8 bases between them. The CDR3 DNA reads as TGCGCCAGCAGCCAAAGGCGGAGCACCGGGGAGCTGTTTTTT. Protein: CASSQRRSTGELFF.

This clonotype was counted many times. The chain employs TRBV12-3 or TRBV12-4 and TRBJ1-2; D remains ambiguous. Trimming took off 3 bases at V and 6 bases at J, with 11 bases between the two ends. The CDR3 length is 13 residues. The CDR3: CASSFLEEDGYTF. CDR3 sequence (DNA): TGTGCCAGCAGTTTTTTAGAGGAAGATGGCTACACCTTC.

V and J are TRBV6-2 or TRBV6-3 and TRBJ1-5, with TRBD1 matching 11 bases. The J segment lost 4 bases and the V segment lost 10 bases, leaving 6 bases of the junction unmatched. Germline CDR1 is MNHEY and CDR2 is SVGEGT. This CDR3 is 14 amino acids long. CDR3 loop: CATRGQGENQPQHF. The CDR3 bases are TGTGCCACCCGGGGACAGGGGGAGAATCAGCCCCAGCATTTT.

Details on this clonotype: A read error may explain this, as a much larger clone is one base away. The chain links TRBV7-2 to TRBJ2-5; D is ambiguous. Trimming shortened V by 1 base and J by 1 base, and 13 bases separated the two germline ends. This CDR3 region has 16 residues. Germline V lookup: CDR1 SGHTA, CDR2 FQGNSA. This CDR3 reads CASSLGLVGSQETQYF. The CDR3 region has the DNA TGTGCCAGCAGCTTAGGGTTGGTGGGCTCCCAAGAGACCCAGTACTTC.

This clonotype was observed at least ten times. The rearrangement links TRBV12-3 or TRBV12-4 to TRBJ2-7, with 7 bases lining up with TRBD1. The length of the CDR3 is 14 residues. Trimming removed 2 bases from V and 5 bases from J; junction bases left unmatched: 6. CDR3 loop: CASSLTQGIDEQYF. The CDR3 DNA sequence: TGTGCCAGCAGTTTAACACAGGGGATAGACGAGCAGTACTTC.

This clonotype was observed at least ten times. The chain recombines TRBV5-1 with TRBJ1-2; D is possibly TRBD1 (6 bases). V was clipped by 0 bases and J by 7 bases, with 10 bases between them. This CDR3 spans 13 amino acids. The V gene's germline CDR1 is SGHRS and CDR2 YFSETQ. The CDR3 sequence is CASSLEGQRGYTF. CDR3 bases: TGCGCCAGCAGCTTGGAAGGACAGCGTGGCTACACCTTC.